A selection of T cell receptor beta chains follows, all from one sample in a study of cytomegalovirus exposure and HLA in healthy donors. Clones were read by immunoSEQ multiplex PCR, and TCRdb kept only the in-frame ones, dropping some. This table holds some 140,000 clones, nearly 80% found once. The sequenced sample was PBMCs. The origin of the receptors is a man aged 25 to 40 in good health and CMV-seropositive. Each CDR3 is given with its conserved first and last residue. The D gene is left open where the match is weak. A row's size may be missing; if present it is once, few, many or a size class.

D: TRBD2
V: TRBV29-1
size: NA
J: TRBJ2-1
DNA: TGCAGCGTTGGCGGGAGGGCTAAGAATGAGCAGTTCTTC
CDR3: CSVGGRAKNEQFF

D: NA
V: TRBV10-1
size: NA
J: TRBJ1-2
DNA: TGCGCCAGCGGACCCATGGGGGGAGATAACCATGGCTACACCTTC
CDR3: CASGPMGGDNHGYTF

D: TRBD2
V: TRBV5-1
size: NA
J: TRBJ2-2
DNA: TGCGCCAGCAGCCCTACTAGCGGGGGTGGCACCGGGGAGCTGTTTTTT
CDR3: CASSPTSGGGTGELFF

D: TRBD1
V: TRBV18
size: NA
J: TRBJ2-5
DNA: TGTGCCAGCTCACCACAGGGGGCGGAGACCCAGTACTTC
CDR3: CASSPQGAETQYF

D: NA
V: TRBV7-9
size: NA
J: TRBJ2-3
DNA: TGTGCCAGCAGCCAGCAAATCGGAGGGTGGGGGATGACAGATACGCAGTATTTT
CDR3: CASSQQIGGWGMTDTQYF

D: TRBD2
V: TRBV10-3
size: NA
J: TRBJ2-2
DNA: TGTGCCATCATTAGCGGGGACACCGGGGAGCTGTTTTTT
CDR3: CAIISGDTGELFF

D: NA
V: TRBV7-8
size: few
J: TRBJ1-1
DNA: TGTGCCAGCAGCTTAAACGGGGGGTGGGGGAACACTGAAGCTTTCTTT
CDR3: CASSLNGGWGNTEAFF

D: TRBD2
V: TRBV28
size: NA
J: TRBJ2-7
DNA: TGTGCCAGCAGACTAACTAGCGCCGGCTACGAGCAGTACTTC
CDR3: CASRLTSAGYEQYF

D: TRBD1
V: TRBV10-3
size: NA
J: TRBJ2-2
DNA: TGTGCCATCAGTAAGGGCCGGGACAGGGATTCCCCCGGGGAGCTGTTTTTT
CDR3: CAISKGRDRDSPGELFF

D: TRBD2
V: TRBV7-8
size: NA
J: TRBJ2-3
DNA: TGTGCCAGCAGCTTATCTGCGGGAGCCTCAGATACGCAGTATTTT
CDR3: CASSLSAGASDTQYF

D: NA
V: TRBV19
size: many
J: TRBJ1-1
DNA: TGTGCCAGTAGTATAGTTGGAGGGATGGCTGAAGCTTTCTTT
CDR3: CASSIVGGMAEAFF

D: NA
V: TRBV5-1
size: NA
J: TRBJ2-7
DNA: TGCGCCAGCAGCGCGAACAGGGTATCCGACTACGAGCAGTACTTC
CDR3: CASSANRVSDYEQYF

D: TRBD1
V: TRBV30
size: NA
J: TRBJ1-2
DNA: TGTGCCTGGGGGACAGGGGACTATGGCTACACCTTC
CDR3: CAWGTGDYGYTF

D: NA
V: TRBV6-6
size: NA
J: TRBJ2-1
DNA: TGTGCCAGCAGCTTGGGCCGTCAGCAGTTCTTC
CDR3: CASSLGRQQFF

D: TRBD1
V: TRBV27
size: NA
J: TRBJ2-3
DNA: TGTGCCAGCAGTGGGGTAGCAGGGGGCGGCACAGATACGCAGTATTTT
CDR3: CASSGVAGGGTDTQYF